This T cell receptor beta chain was sequenced during a study of T-cell reconstitution after alpha-beta-depleted transplantation in children. The germline CDR1 and CDR2 sequences are SGHRS and YFSETQ. The CDR3 has 16 residues. The V end lost 1 base, the J end lost 4 bases, and 14 bases lay between the germline ends. This clonotype was seen more than once but under ten times. Unique molecular identifiers featured in how the TCRbeta library was prepared. A single record per CDR3 protein comes from TCRdb applying MiXCR to the PCR reads. The top ten hold more than 25% of the sample, which has approximately 980,000 distinct CDR3 sequences, roughly 29% seen once.

The source material was PBMCs, mostly from graft donor cells, sampled 360 days after TCRalphabeta/CD19-depleted stem cell transplant. The TCR was taken from a boy in the first two years of life who had a stem cell transplant for SCID, so the T cells may come from the graft donor. This chain uses TRBV5-1 with TRBJ2-2, with D possibly being TRBD2 (6 bases). This chain's CDR3 is CASSLFTGGSTGELFF. In nucleotides, the CDR3 is TGCGCCAGCAGCTTGTTCACAGGAGGGAGCACCGGGGAGCTGTTTTTT.